Detailed here is one TCR beta chain. This specimen belongs to a study of blood T cell repertoires in COVID-19. Overall study: The analysed material was cDNA or gDNA that came from T cells, B-cell-depleted T cells, or PBMCs.

V lost 1 base to trimming and J lost 1 base; unmatched junction nucleotides: 1. The CDR3 extends over 15 amino acids. In germline, CDR1 is MNHNS, CDR2 SASEGT. In the source study's methods: Researchers report that nucleated cell counts were estimated from reference gene primer amplification. The data were produced by immunoSEQ multiplex PCR, yet TCRdb's version contains in-frame clones alone and is incomplete. V and J calls plus clone size are reproduced from that table; the DNA served to infer D and trimming. The sample consists of about 280,000 clones, approximately 90% of them appearing once. Adults between roughly 18 and 95 years of age took part from more than 20 US areas. Cohorts were determined from participant-reported clinical history.

The receptor's source is a man aged 40-49 years who had been exposed to COVID-19. The chain employs TRBV6-1 and TRBJ2-1; 7 bases match TRBD1. Sequenced: PBMCs or T cells enriched from blood (not recorded which). The CDR3 region is CASSEVQGSYNEQFF. The CDR3 DNA is TGTGCCAGCAGTGAAGTACAGGGGTCCTACAATGAGCAGTTCTTC.